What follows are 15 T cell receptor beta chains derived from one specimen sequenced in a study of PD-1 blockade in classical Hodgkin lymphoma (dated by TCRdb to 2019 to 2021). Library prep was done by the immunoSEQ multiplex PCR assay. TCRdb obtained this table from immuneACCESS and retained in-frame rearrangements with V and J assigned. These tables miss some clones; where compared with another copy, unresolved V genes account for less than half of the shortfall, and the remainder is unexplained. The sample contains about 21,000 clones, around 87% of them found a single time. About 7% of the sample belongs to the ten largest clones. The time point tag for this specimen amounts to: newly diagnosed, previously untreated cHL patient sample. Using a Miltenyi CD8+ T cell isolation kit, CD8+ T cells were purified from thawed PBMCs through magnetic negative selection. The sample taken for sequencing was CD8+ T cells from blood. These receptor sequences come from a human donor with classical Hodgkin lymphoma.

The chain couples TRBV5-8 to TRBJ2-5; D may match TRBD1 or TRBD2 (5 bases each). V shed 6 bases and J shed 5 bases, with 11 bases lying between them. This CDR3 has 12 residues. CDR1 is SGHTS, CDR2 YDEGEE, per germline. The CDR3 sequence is CASTLGDETQYF. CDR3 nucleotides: TGTGCCAGCACCCTGGGGGATGAGACCCAGTACTTC.

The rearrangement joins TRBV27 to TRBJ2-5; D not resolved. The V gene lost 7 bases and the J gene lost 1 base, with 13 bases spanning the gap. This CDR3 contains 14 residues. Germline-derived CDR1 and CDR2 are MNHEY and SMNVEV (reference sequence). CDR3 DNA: TGTGCCAGCAACAGCTTATCGACCCAAGAGACCCAGTACTTC. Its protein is CASNSLSTQETQYF.

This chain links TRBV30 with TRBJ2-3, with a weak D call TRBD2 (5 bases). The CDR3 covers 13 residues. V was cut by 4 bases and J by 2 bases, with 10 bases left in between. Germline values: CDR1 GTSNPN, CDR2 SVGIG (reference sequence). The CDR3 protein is CAWIGGYTDTQYF. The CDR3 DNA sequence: TGTGCCTGGATAGGCGGGTACACAGATACGCAGTATTTT.

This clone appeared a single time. DNA of the CDR3: TGCGCCAGCAGGCCAACCACAGATACGCAGTATTTT. Amino acid sequence: CASRPTTDTQYF. The V call is TRBV5-1, the J call TRBJ2-3; D not certain. In germline, CDR1 is SGHRS, CDR2 YFSETQ. The length of the CDR3 is 12 residues. V was pared by 5 bases and J by 2 bases, with 6 bases between.

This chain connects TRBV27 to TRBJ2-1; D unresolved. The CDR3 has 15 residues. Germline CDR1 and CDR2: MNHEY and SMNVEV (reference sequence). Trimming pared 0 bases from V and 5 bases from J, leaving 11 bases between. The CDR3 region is CASSLSGNLHNEQFF. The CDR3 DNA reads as TGTGCCAGCAGTTTATCGGGAAATCTTCACAATGAGCAGTTCTTC.

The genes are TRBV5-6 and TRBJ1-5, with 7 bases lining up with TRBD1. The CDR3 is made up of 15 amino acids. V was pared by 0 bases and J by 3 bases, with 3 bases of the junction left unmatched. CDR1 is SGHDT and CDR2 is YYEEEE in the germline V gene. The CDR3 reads CASSLGDRPNQPQHF. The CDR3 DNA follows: TGTGCCAGCAGCTTGGGGGACAGACCCAATCAGCCCCAGCATTTT.

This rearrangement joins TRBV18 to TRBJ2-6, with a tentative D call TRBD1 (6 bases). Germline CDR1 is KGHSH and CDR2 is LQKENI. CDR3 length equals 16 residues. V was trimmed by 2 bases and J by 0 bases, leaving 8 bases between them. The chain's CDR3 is CASSPGDISGANVLTF. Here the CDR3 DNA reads TGTGCCAGCTCACCAGGGGACATCTCTGGGGCCAACGTCCTGACTTTC.

The CDR3 DNA reads as TGTGCCAGCAGCTTCGGGACTAGCGGGAGCCCTGATGCCTACGAGCAGTACTTC. This gives the protein CASSFGTSGSPDAYEQYF. J is TRBJ2-7 and V is TRBV7-9; TRBD2 agrees at 14 bases. The V segment lost 3 bases and the J segment 2 bases; nucleotides outside the gene matches: 9. The CDR3 loop spans 18 amino acids. Germline V gene lookup returns CDR1 SEHNR and CDR2 FQNEAQ (reference sequence). The entire variable domain, with the rest obtained from reference TRBV7-9 and TRBJ2-7, is as follows: DTGVSQNPRHKITKRGQNVTFRCDPISEHNRLYWYRQTLGQGPEFLTYFQNEAQLEKSRLLSDRFSAERPKGSFSTLEIQRTEQGDSAMYLCASSFGTSGSPDAYEQYFGPGTRLTVT.

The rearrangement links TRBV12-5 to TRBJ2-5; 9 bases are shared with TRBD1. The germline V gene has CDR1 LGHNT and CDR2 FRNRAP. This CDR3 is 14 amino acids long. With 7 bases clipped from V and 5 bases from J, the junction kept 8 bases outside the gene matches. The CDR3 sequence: CASALDRGKETQYF. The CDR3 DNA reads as TGTGCTAGTGCCCTCGACAGGGGGAAGGAGACCCAGTACTTC.

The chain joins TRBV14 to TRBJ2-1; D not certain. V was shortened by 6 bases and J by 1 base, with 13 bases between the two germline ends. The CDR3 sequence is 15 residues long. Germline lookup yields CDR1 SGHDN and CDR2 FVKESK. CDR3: CASSTYLLSYNEQFF. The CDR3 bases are TGTGCCAGCAGTACATACTTATTGTCCTACAATGAGCAGTTCTTC.

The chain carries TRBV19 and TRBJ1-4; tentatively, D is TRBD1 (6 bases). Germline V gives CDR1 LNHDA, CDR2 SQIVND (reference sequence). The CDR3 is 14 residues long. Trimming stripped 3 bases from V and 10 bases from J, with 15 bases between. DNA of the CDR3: TGTGCCAGTAGTATCTTGGGGGGCGCCGGAAAACTGTTTTTT. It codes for CASSILGGAGKLFF.

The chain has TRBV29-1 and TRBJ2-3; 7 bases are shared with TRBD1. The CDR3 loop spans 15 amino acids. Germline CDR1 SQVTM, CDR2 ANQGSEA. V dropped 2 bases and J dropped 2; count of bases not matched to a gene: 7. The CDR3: CSVEPQTGNTDTQYF. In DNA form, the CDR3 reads TGCAGCGTTGAACCCCAGACAGGGAACACAGATACGCAGTATTTT.

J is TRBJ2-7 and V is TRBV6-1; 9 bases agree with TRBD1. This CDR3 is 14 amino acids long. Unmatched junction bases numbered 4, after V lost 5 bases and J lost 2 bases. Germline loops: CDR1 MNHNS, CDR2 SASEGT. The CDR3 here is CASSPGQGAYEQYF. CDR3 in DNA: TGTGCCAGCAGTCCGGGACAGGGAGCCTACGAGCAGTACTTC.

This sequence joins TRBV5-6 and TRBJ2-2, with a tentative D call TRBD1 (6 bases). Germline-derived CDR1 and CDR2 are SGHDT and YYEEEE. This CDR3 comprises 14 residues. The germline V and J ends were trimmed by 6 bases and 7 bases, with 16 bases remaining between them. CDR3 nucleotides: TGTGCCAGCACCGTGGGACACGGCGACGGGGAGCTGTTTTTT. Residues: CASTVGHGDGELFF.

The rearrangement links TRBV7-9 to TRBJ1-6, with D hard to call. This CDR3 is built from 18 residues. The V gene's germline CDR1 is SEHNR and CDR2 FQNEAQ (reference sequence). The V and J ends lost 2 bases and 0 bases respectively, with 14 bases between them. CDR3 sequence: CASSLSLTPSSYNSPLHF. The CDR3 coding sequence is TGTGCCAGCAGCTTATCCTTGACACCGAGCTCCTATAATTCACCCCTCCACTTT.